The rows below give T cell receptor beta chains drawn from one sample of a study of blood T cell repertoires in COVID-19. The data were produced by immunoSEQ multiplex PCR, yet TCRdb's version contains in-frame clones alone and is incomplete. The repertoire holds about 160,000 clones, with roughly 73% as singletons. The sample consisted of peripheral blood. The receptors originated from a man in his 70s with acute or convalescent COVID-19. Each CDR3 is given with its conserved first and last residue. Fields, in order: J gene, V gene, D gene, clone size, CDR3 DNA, CDR3 protein. D genes are given only for firm matches. The size of a clone is reported for some rows only, either as once, few or many, or as a class for expanded clones.

TRBJ2-5 TRBV18 TRBD1 once TGTGCCAGCTCAAGTCCCGGGACAGGGAGAGAGACCCAGTACTTC CASSSPGTGRETQYF
TRBJ2-5 TRBV28 NA NA TGTGCCAGCAGCCAACCCGGGTCACAAGAGACCCAGTACTTC CASSQPGSQETQYF
TRBJ1-2 TRBV9 NA NA TGTGCCAGCAGCGTAGGGGGGGGCTCCCCGGCTAACTATGGCTACACCTTC CASSVGGGSPANYGYTF
TRBJ2-1 TRBV18 NA NA TGTGCCAGCTCACCCCAATACAATGAGCAGTTCTTC CASSPQYNEQFF
TRBJ2-2 TRBV5-4 TRBD1 few TGTGCCAGCAGCCCAAGCCTATCGGGACAGGGGGCAATCGGGGAGCTGTTTTTT CASSPSLSGQGAIGELFF
TRBJ1-2 TRBV6-1 NA NA TGTGCCAGCAGTGAAAGGAGGTGGTATGGCTACACCTTC CASSERRWYGYTF
TRBJ2-7 TRBV6-2/TRBV6-3 NA NA TGTGCCAGCAGTAGGGACTCCTCCGAGCAGTACTTC CASSRDSSEQYF
TRBJ2-3 TRBV5-4 NA NA TGTGCCAGCAGCTTGTCCCCGCCCCGCAGTACAGATACGCAGTATTTT CASSLSPPRSTDTQYF
TRBJ1-2 TRBV29-1 NA NA TGCAGCGTTGACAACGGACAGCGGTATGGCTACACCTTC CSVDNGQRYGYTF
TRBJ2-3 TRBV28 TRBD1 NA TGTGCCAGCAAATCCCAGGGGGCCGACGGCACAGATACGCAGTATTTT CASKSQGADGTDTQYF
TRBJ2-3 TRBV18 TRBD1 NA TGTGCCAGCTCACCACGGACAGGATCAGATACGCAGTATTTT CASSPRTGSDTQYF
TRBJ2-1 TRBV2 NA NA TGTGCCAGCCGCCGAGCCCCGTACGGTGAGCAGTTCTTC CASRRAPYGEQFF
TRBJ2-5 TRBV7-2 NA NA TGTGCCAGCTCAGGGGGACTTCAAGAGACCCAGTACTTC CASSGGLQETQYF
TRBJ2-6 TRBV29-1 NA NA TGCAGCGCTTCGACGGGTTCCTCTGGGGCCAACGTCCTGACTTTC CSASTGSSGANVLTF
TRBJ2-1 TRBV14 NA NA TGTGCCAGCAGCGGGGAACTCCGGGGGTATAGTATCTACAATGAGCAGTTCTTC CASSGELRGYSIYNEQFF
TRBJ2-1 TRBV11-3 TRBD2 medium-sized TGTGCCAGCAGCTCCCGTTTAGCGGGCTCCTACAATGAGCAGTTCTTC CASSSRLAGSYNEQFF
TRBJ1-6 TRBV10-1 NA NA TGCGCCATAAGGGGCCGGGGGTACGGTTCACCCCTCCACTTT CAIRGRGYGSPLHF
TRBJ2-3 TRBV25-1 NA NA TGTGCCAGCAGTGACGTCGGGGGCACAGATACGCAGTATTTT CASSDVGGTDTQYF
TRBJ2-2 TRBV5-1 TRBD1 NA TGCGCCAGCAGGCCAACAGGGGGGAACACCGGGGAGCTGTTTTTT CASRPTGGNTGELFF
TRBJ1-2 TRBV28 TRBD1 NA TGTGCCAGCAGTTTCCTGGACAGGGAGGTTCGGGCGGGGGACTACACCTTC CASSFLDREVRAGDYTF
TRBJ1-1 TRBV2 NA NA TGTGCCAGCAGAAGATTGGTACAGGGCGGCACTGAAGCTTTCTTT CASRRLVQGGTEAFF
TRBJ1-1 TRBV2 TRBD1 NA TGTGCCAGAGCAATCGGACAGGTGACTGAAGCTTTCTTT CARAIGQVTEAFF
TRBJ1-1 TRBV2 TRBD1 NA TGTGCCAGCGGGGGACAGGGGGCCACTGAAGCTTTCTTT CASGGQGATEAFF
TRBJ2-5 TRBV5-6 NA NA TGTGCCAGCAGCTTGCCGGCAGCGGAGACCCAGTACTTC CASSLPAAETQYF
TRBJ1-6 TRBV6-4 TRBD1 NA TGTGCCAGCAGTGACGGACAGGGTGGAAATAATTCACCCCTCCACTTT CASSDGQGGNNSPLHF
TRBJ1-6 TRBV7-2 TRBD1 NA TGTGCCAGCAGCTCTACAGGGGGCCACGGCTCACCCCTCCACTTT CASSSTGGHGSPLHF
TRBJ1-4 TRBV15 NA NA TGTGCCACCAGCAGGGCGGATGGTGAAAAACTGTTTTTT CATSRADGEKLFF
TRBJ2-7 TRBV27 NA NA TGTGCCAGCAGTCCCTATACAGGAACGGGCTACGAGCAGTACTTC CASSPYTGTGYEQYF
TRBJ1-3 TRBV19 NA NA TGTGCCAGTAGTATCGACTATAGCTCTGGAAACACCATATATTTT CASSIDYSSGNTIYF
TRBJ1-1 TRBV9 NA NA TGTGCCAGCAGCGTAATAGGGGAGGGTGAAGCTTTCTTT CASSVIGEGEAFF
TRBJ2-7 TRBV27 TRBD2 NA TGTGCCAGCAGTGCCTCGGGGGGGCCCTACGAGCAGTACTTC CASSASGGPYEQYF
TRBJ2-7 TRBV5-1 TRBD2 NA TGCGCCAGCAGCGAAGGACTAGCGGGATCGGGCCCCTACGAGCAGTACTTC CASSEGLAGSGPYEQYF
TRBJ2-6 TRBV6-5 NA once TGTGCCAGTTCGACAGATCTCTCTGGGGCCAACGTCCTGACTTTC CASSTDLSGANVLTF
TRBJ2-2 TRBV19 TRBD2 NA TGTGCCAGTAGCCCCGGCCCTAGCGGGGCGAACACCGGGGAGCTGTTTTTT CASSPGPSGANTGELFF
TRBJ1-2 TRBV19 NA NA TGTGCCAGTAAGGGGGGGAACTATGGCTACACCTTC CASKGGNYGYTF
TRBJ1-3 TRBV7-9 NA NA TGTGCCAGCAGCTTAGCTGACAGACTCTCTGGAAACACCATATATTTT CASSLADRLSGNTIYF
TRBJ2-5 TRBV5-1 NA NA TGCGCCAGCAGCCTACCTTCGGGAGAAGAGACCCAGTACTTC CASSLPSGEETQYF
TRBJ1-2 TRBV24-1 TRBD1 few TGTGCCACACAGGGGGCAGTGGGCTATGGCTACACCTTC CATQGAVGYGYTF
TRBJ1-1 TRBV7-9 NA NA TGTGCCAGCAGCCCAATGGGGATAGGGGCTGAAGCTTTCTTT CASSPMGIGAEAFF
TRBJ2-3 TRBV5-1 NA NA TGCGCCAGCAGCAGGACATGGGACACAGATACGCAGTATTTT CASSRTWDTDTQYF
TRBJ2-7 TRBV6-6 TRBD1 few TGTGCCAGCAGACAATCCGGGACAGGGAATGTCGAGCAGTACTTC CASRQSGTGNVEQYF